One and the same sample provided the 14 T cell receptor beta chains below, sequenced in a study of T-cell memory formation after mild COVID-19 (dated by TCRdb to the early 2020s). Library preparation used 5' RACE. TCRdb shows the sequencer as Illumina NovaSeq 6000. The raw public reads went through TCRdb reprocessing: fastp at Q25, MiXCR clone calling, in-frame beta chains kept. Under each unique CDR3 protein, matching rows form one entry showing the most common genes and DNA. The sample table lists about 110,000 distinct CDR3 sequences, over 15% of them with a count of one. The top ten hold around 5.1% of the sample. Sequencing used PBMCs or a T cell subset sorted from them (not recorded which). The receptors were sampled from a young man who had mild COVID-19 (a few samples of this study predate the infection). The sample titles of this study are shuffled in the database, so cell type and time point are left out; the donor was told from shared clones.

The chain is built from TRBV29-1 and TRBJ1-1; D gene ambiguous. The CDR3 loop spans 15 amino acids. Trimming took off 0 bases at V and 4 bases at J, with 15 bases between the two ends. Germline V gene lookup returns CDR1 SQVTM and CDR2 ANQGSEA. DNA of the CDR3: TGCAGCGTTGAAGACGGGGTAGGGTTCGGCACTGAAGCTTTCTTT. It translates to CSVEDGVGFGTEAFF.

This clonotype was counted a few times. V and J are TRBV12-3 or TRBV12-4 and TRBJ1-1; D not resolved. CDR3 length equals 11 residues. Trimming pared 2 bases from V and 9 bases from J, leaving 7 bases between. The CDR3 here is CASSLLGQAFF. CDR3 bases: TGTGCCAGCAGTTTATTAGGTCAAGCTTTCTTT.

V gene TRBV12-3 or TRBV12-4 combines with J gene TRBJ1-5; D uncertain. V was shortened by 7 bases and J by 0 bases, with 13 bases between the two germline ends. This CDR3 has 15 amino acids. The CDR3 sequence: CASTLNQDSNQPQHF. CDR3 DNA sequence: TGTGCCAGCACCTTGAACCAGGATAGCAATCAGCCCCAGCATTTT.

The sample holds a few counts of this clonotype. This chain uses TRBV29-1 with TRBJ2-3; 10 positions match TRBD1. From germline, CDR1 is SQVTM and CDR2 ANQGSEA. J gave up 4 bases and V 7 bases, and 14 bases lay outside the gene matches. The CDR3 contains 16 residues. CDR3 DNA: TGCAGCGCCCCGTGGGTCGGGACAGGGGTGCCAGATACGCAGTATTTT. Translated, it gives CSAPWVGTGVPDTQYF.

The rearrangement joins TRBV7-7 to TRBJ2-7, with 9 bases that match TRBD1. CDR1 SSHAT and CDR2 FNYEAQ come from the germline V gene (reference sequence). V shed 3 bases and J 4 bases; nucleotides not matched to a gene: 7. The CDR3 spans 15 residues. CDR3 in amino acids: CASSLRPGQGYEQYF. CDR3 bases: TGTGCCAGCAGCTTGAGGCCGGGACAGGGTTACGAGCAGTACTTC.

The rearrangement joins TRBV4-2 to TRBJ1-4; D may be TRBD1 (6 bases). The CDR3 is 15 amino acids. V lost 4 bases to trimming and J lost 4 bases, with 13 bases between them. CDR1 is LGHNA and CDR2 is YNFKEQ in the germline V gene. The DNA of the CDR3 is TGTGCCAGCAGCCTGAAACAGGGATTTAATGAAAAACTGTTTTTT. Its protein is CASSLKQGFNEKLFF.

V and J are TRBV30 and TRBJ1-2, with TRBD1 as a possible D gene (6 bases). Per germline, CDR1 GTSNPN and CDR2 SVGIG (reference sequence). This CDR3 contains 14 residues. Trimming stripped 0 bases from V and 4 bases from J, with 12 bases between. The CDR3 reads CAWSVQGRPYGYTF. The DNA of the CDR3 is TGTGCCTGGAGTGTACAGGGTCGGCCCTATGGCTACACCTTC.

This clonotype was found a few times. Here the CDR3 DNA reads TGTGCCAGCAGTTACAGGCCGCCCTACGAGCAGTACGTC. Translation: CASSYRPPYEQYV. The chain is built from TRBV6-2 or TRBV6-3 and TRBJ2-7, with D unclear. The V gene lost 2 bases and the J gene lost 2 bases, with 7 bases spanning the gap. CDR3 length: 13 amino acids. The germline CDR1 and CDR2 sequences are MNHEY and SVGEGT.

The DNA for the CDR3 is TGTGCCATCAGAGGACAGGGATCCAACGAGCAGTACGTC. Translation: CAIRGQGSNEQYV. V is TRBV10-3 and J is TRBJ2-7; 8 bases line up with TRBD1. Germline V gene lookup returns CDR1 ENHRY and CDR2 SYGVKD. The trim removed 6 bases at V and 5 bases at J, leaving 6 bases unmatched. This CDR3 is built from 13 residues.

This clonotype was seen once. The chain recombines TRBV12-3 or TRBV12-4 with TRBJ2-6; TRBD1 matches at 7 bases. The junction had 3 bases not matched to a gene; V was cut back by 5 bases and J by 2 bases. The CDR3 runs to 15 residues. The CDR3 nucleotides are TGTGCCAGCAGTCTTGACAGGGCTGGGGCCAACGTCCTGACTTTC. This gives the protein CASSLDRAGANVLTF.

The table lists this clonotype with many counts. The gene calls are TRBV13 and TRBJ2-3; no clear D. Germline V gene lookup returns CDR1 PRHDT and CDR2 FYEKMQ (reference sequence). V dropped 0 bases and J dropped 4 bases, with 2 bases sitting between them. This CDR3 contains 12 residues. The CDR3 loop reads CASSLGPDTQYF. The CDR3 DNA reads TGTGCCAGCAGCTTAGGACCAGATACGCAGTATTTT.

This clonotype appeared a few times. This chain links TRBV2 with TRBJ2-6, with unresolved D. Trimming stripped 7 bases from V and 0 bases from J, with 10 bases between. Germline V gene data show CDR1 as SNHLY and CDR2 as FYNNEI. This CDR3 is built from 15 residues. DNA of the CDR3: TGTGCCAGCAAGGGCCAGTACTCTGGGGCCAACGTCCTGACTTTC. This translates into CASKGQYSGANVLTF.

The V and J genes are TRBV11-1 and TRBJ2-7; 7 nucleotides match TRBD1. The V and J ends lost 4 bases and 3 bases, in that order; junction bases with no gene match: 6. The CDR3 sequence is 14 residues long. The germline CDR1 and CDR2 sequences are SGHAT and FQDESV (reference sequence). The CDR3 bases are TGTGCCAGCAGCTATTCGACAGGGTTCTACGAGCAGTACTTC. Amino acids: CASSYSTGFYEQYF.

V usage is TRBV11-2 and J usage is TRBJ1-1; D possibly corresponds to TRBD1 (5 bases). CDR1 and CDR2 (germline): SGHAT, FQNNGV. The CDR3 runs to 15 residues. V shed 4 bases and J shed 1 base, with 13 bases lying between them. CDR3 amino acids: CASSSRGGTNTEAFF. The CDR3 DNA reads TGTGCCAGCAGCTCCCGGGGGGGGACGAACACTGAAGCTTTCTTT.